The T cell receptor beta chain described here comes from a study of radiation and T cells in renal cell carcinoma. Time point specified: blood 4 weeks post-SBRT, at nephrectomy. As for treatment: 15 Gy SBRT to primary tumor, nephrectomy 4 weeks later. The tumor was a clear cell renal cell carcinoma. The protocol was immunoSEQ multiplex PCR, while the TCRdb copy is restricted to in-frame clones and leaves out a portion. The sample holds tens of thousands of clones, 85% seen once. General study results and limits: Top tumor clonotypes rose in blood 2 weeks post-radiation, then contracted.

Regarding this clone: As yet, its antigen is unknown. Other DNA sequences in this specimen translate into the identical CDR3.

The CDR3 sequence is 13 residues long. The J segment lost 2 bases and the V segment lost 5 bases, leaving 2 bases of the junction unmatched. CDR1 and CDR2 from the germline V gene are MDHEN and SYDVKM. The receptor's source is a man aged 45-65 years with renal cell carcinoma. The sample consisted of blood, taken from a patient whose treatment included radiotherapy and nephrectomy. V is TRBV28 and J is TRBJ1-2, with 7 nucleotides matching TRBD1. The CDR3 DNA is TGTGCCAGCAGTCTGGGACAGAACTATGGCTACACCTTC. Amino acid sequence: CASSLGQNYGYTF.